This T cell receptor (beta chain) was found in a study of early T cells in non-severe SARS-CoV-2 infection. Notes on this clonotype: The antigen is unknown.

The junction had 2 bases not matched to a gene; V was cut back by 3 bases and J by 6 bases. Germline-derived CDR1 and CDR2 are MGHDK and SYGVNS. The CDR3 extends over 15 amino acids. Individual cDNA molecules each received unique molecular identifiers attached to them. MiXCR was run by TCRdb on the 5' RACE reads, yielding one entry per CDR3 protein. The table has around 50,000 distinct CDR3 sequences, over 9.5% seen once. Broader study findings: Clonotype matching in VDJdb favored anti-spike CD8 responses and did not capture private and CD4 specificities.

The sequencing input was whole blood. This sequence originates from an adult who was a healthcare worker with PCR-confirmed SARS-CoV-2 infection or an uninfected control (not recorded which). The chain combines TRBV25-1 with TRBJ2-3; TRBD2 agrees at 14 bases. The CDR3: CASSETSGRVDTQYF. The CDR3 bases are TGTGCCAGCAGTGAGACTAGCGGGAGGGTGGATACGCAGTATTTT.